The clone carrying this TCR beta chain was found once. What it binds is unknown. Samples were assayed with immunoSEQ v3.0 at survey level. The repertoire was sequenced with immunoSEQ multiplex PCR; TCRdb's copy has only in-frame clones and lacks some. This sample has around 22,000 clones, with roughly 96% found just once. The data stem from a study of long-term antiretroviral therapy in people with HIV. Study-level results: When set beside controls, HIV repertoires had CDR3 length ranges that were narrower. It was not possible to obtain data on ART adherence, viral resistance or therapy changes.

The CDR3 contains 16 residues. The germline CDR1 and CDR2 sequences are SGHRS and YFSETQ. The V and J ends lost 4 bases and 4 bases, in that order; junction bases with no gene match: 9. The sample here was unsorted PBMCs, taken almost 5 years after starting antiretroviral therapy. The J gene is TRBJ2-1, the V gene TRBV5-1; 9 bases match TRBD2. This sequence was found in a woman aged 45 to 65 with HIV. CDR3 sequence: CASSLRLAEGYNEQFF. DNA of the CDR3: TGCGCCAGCAGCCTCAGACTAGCGGAGGGGTACAATGAGCAGTTCTTC.